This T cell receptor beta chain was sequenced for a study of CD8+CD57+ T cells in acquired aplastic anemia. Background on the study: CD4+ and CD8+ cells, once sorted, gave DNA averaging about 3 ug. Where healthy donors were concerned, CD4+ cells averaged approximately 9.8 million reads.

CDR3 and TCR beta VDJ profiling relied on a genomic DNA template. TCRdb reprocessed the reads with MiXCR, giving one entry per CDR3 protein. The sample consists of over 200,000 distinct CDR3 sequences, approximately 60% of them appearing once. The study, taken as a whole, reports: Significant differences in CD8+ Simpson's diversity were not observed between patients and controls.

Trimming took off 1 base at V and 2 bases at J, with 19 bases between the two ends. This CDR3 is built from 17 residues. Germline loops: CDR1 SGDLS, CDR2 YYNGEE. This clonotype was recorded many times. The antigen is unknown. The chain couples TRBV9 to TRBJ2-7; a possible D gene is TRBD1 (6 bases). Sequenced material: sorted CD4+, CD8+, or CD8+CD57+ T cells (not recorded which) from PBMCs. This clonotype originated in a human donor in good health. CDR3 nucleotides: TGTGCCAGCAGCGTACACGGGGACATTAGTTATCCCTACGAGCAGTACTTC. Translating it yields CASSVHGDISYPYEQYF. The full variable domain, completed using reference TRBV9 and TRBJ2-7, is DSGVTQTPKHLITATGQRVTLRCSPRSGDLSVYWYQQSLDQGLQFLIQYYNGEERAKGNILERFSAQQFPDLHSELNLSSLELGDSALYFCASSVHGDISYPYEQYFGPGTRLTVT.